The present TCR beta chain was sequenced within a study of T cell clonality in common variable immunodeficiency. Findings and limits, study-wide: Shared TCRbeta clones were fewer between CVID subjects than controls. In common variable immunodeficiency, TCR beta chains reportedly carried fewer deletions and N-nucleotide insertions.

This clone appeared many times. Antigen specificity is unknown. Read coverage stops 3 residues before the CDR3 terminus; the germline J gene supplies the remainder. CVID meant reduced serum IgG, IgA and/or IgM plus specific antibody deficiency. Method: immunoSEQ multiplex PCR; TCRdb's copy keeps in-frame clones and lacks some. The sample contains tens of thousands of clones, none occurring once; 2% to 2.5% lies in the top ten. V gave up 2 bases and J gave up 5 bases; unmatched junction bases: 7. CDR3 length: 15 amino acids. Germline lookup yields CDR1 SGHTA and CDR2 FQGNSA. Sequencing input: peripheral blood mononuclear cells. This sequence joins TRBV7-2 and TRBJ2-3; 7 positions agree with TRBD1. This TCR came from a human donor with common variable immunodeficiency. Partial CDR3 DNA: TGTGCCAGCAGCTTAACCCGACAGGGTGGAGATACG. Translating it yields CASSLTRQGGDT. In full, the CDR3 is CASSLTRQGGDTQYF.